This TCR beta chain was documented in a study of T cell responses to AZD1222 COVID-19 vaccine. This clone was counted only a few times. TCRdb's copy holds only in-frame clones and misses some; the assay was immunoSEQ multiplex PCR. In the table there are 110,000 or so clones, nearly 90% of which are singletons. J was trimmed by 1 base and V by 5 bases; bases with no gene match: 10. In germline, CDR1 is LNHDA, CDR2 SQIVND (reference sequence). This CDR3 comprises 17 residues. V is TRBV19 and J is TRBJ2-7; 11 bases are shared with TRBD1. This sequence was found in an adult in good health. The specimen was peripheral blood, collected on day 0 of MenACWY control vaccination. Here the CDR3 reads CASSAGTGGRGSYEQYF. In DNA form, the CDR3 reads TGTGCCAGTAGTGCCGGGACAGGGGGAAGAGGTTCCTACGAGCAGTACTTC.